These T cell receptor beta chains were read from a single sample in a study of cytomegalovirus exposure and HLA in healthy donors. Sequenced by immunoSEQ multiplex PCR; TCRdb stores in-frame clones only, minus some. The sample carries tens of thousands of clones, over 85% recorded once. Material for sequencing was PBMCs. All receptors derive from a woman aged 30 to 39 in good health and CMV-seronegative. Both conserved end residues are part of each CDR3. Each record gives: D gene, CDR3 length, V gene, J gene, clone size, CDR3 protein, CDR3 DNA. The D gene is left open where the match is weak. Clone size, where shown, is once, few, many, or a class for clones that have expanded.

>NA|14|TRBV6-5|TRBJ2-6|NA
CASSLQSGANVLTF
TGTGCCAGCAGTTTACAGTCTGGGGCCAACGTCCTGACTTTC
>NA|12|TRBV28|TRBJ1-2|NA
CASSSDYYGYTF
TGTGCCAGCAGTAGCGATTACTATGGCTACACCTTC
>TRBD2|15|TRBV9|TRBJ2-7|few
CASSEGLAGDDEQYF
TGTGCCAGCAGCGAGGGACTAGCGGGAGACGACGAGCAGTACTTC
>NA|15|TRBV7-9|TRBJ2-7|NA
CASSLGSDRPYEQYF
TGTGCCAGCAGCTTAGGAAGCGACAGGCCCTACGAGCAGTACTTC
>NA|12|TRBV6-6|TRBJ1-2|NA
CASFAGDYGYTF
TGTGCCAGCTTCGCGGGTGACTATGGCTACACCTTC
>NA|14|TRBV7-9|TRBJ2-7|few
CASSLETVTYEQYF
TGTGCCAGCAGCTTAGAAACGGTGACCTACGAGCAGTACTTC
>NA|16|TRBV19|TRBJ2-1|NA
CASSPARQVIMQEQFF
TGTGCCAGTAGCCCGGCGCGACAGGTAATAATGCAGGAGCAGTTCTTC
>TRBD2|13|TRBV5-1|TRBJ2-5|NA
CASSPGLEGTQYF
TGCGCCAGCAGCCCAGGACTAGAGGGGACCCAGTACTTC
>NA|13|TRBV5-4|TRBJ1-5|NA
CASSLESDQPQHF
TGTGCCAGCAGTTTAGAATCTGATCAGCCCCAGCATTTT
>NA|16|TRBV30|TRBJ2-5|NA
CAWSVSGVWGQETQYF
TGTGCCTGGAGTGTATCCGGGGTCTGGGGCCAAGAGACCCAGTACTTC
>TRBD1|13|TRBV15|TRBJ1-1|NA
CATSLGQGVRAFF
TGTGCCACCAGCTTGGGACAGGGGGTAAGGGCTTTCTTT
>TRBD1|12|TRBV29-1|TRBJ1-2|NA
CSVRTGDHGYTF
TGCAGCGTTCGGACAGGGGATCATGGCTACACCTTC
>NA|15|TRBV19|TRBJ2-2|NA
CASRDQRLVPGELFF
TGTGCCAGTAGGGATCAACGACTAGTCCCCGGGGAGCTGTTTTTT
>TRBD2|14|TRBV9|TRBJ2-7|NA
CASSTSGEPYEQYF
TGTGCCAGCAGCACTAGCGGGGAGCCGTACGAGCAGTACTTC
>NA|15|TRBV7-9|TRBJ1-4|NA
CASSSQQNGNEKLFF
TGTGCCAGCAGCTCCCAACAGAATGGAAATGAAAAACTGTTTTTT
>TRBD1|18|TRBV11-1|TRBJ2-6|NA
CASSLSTGTESGANVLTF
TGTGCCAGCAGCTTATCCACCGGGACAGAGTCTGGGGCCAACGTCCTGACTTTC
>NA|13|TRBV19|TRBJ1-3|NA
CASMVGAGNTIYF
TGTGCCAGTATGGTCGGGGCTGGAAACACCATATATTTT
>TRBD1|15|TRBV9|TRBJ2-7|few
CASSTLTGGIHEQYF
TGTGCCAGCAGCACCCTGACAGGGGGCATCCACGAGCAGTACTTC
>TRBD2|14|TRBV7-9|TRBJ2-1|once
CASSYGRPGNEQFF
TGTGCCAGCAGCTACGGGAGGCCCGGCAATGAGCAGTTCTTC
>TRBD1|17|TRBV23-1|TRBJ2-5|NA
CASSQFYRGRLAKTQYF
TGCGCCAGCAGTCAATTCTACAGGGGGCGACTAGCTAAGACCCAGTACTTC
>TRBD2|17|TRBV30|TRBJ2-1|NA
CAWGGTGTSGSYNEQFF
TGTGCCTGGGGGGGAACTGGGACTAGCGGTTCCTACAATGAGCAGTTCTTC
>NA|14|TRBV6-5|TRBJ1-1|NA
CASSYSQGNTEAFF
TGTGCCAGCAGTTACTCGCAGGGGAACACTGAAGCTTTCTTT
>NA|14|TRBV7-9|TRBJ2-4|NA
CASSLGRGKDIQYF
TGTGCCAGCAGCTTAGGCCGAGGGAAAGACATTCAGTACTTC
>NA|14|TRBV4-3|TRBJ1-6|few
CASSLNMEASPLHF
TGCGCCAGCAGCCTCAACATGGAGGCGTCACCCCTCCACTTT
>NA|16|TRBV15|TRBJ1-1|once
CATSTTQVGQHTEAFF
TGTGCCACCAGCACCACCCAAGTTGGGCAGCACACTGAAGCTTTCTTT
>NA|13|TRBV7-3|TRBJ2-7|once
CASSRTVSDEQYF
TGTGCCAGCAGCCGGACAGTGAGCGACGAGCAGTACTTC
>TRBD1|14|TRBV28|TRBJ1-2|few
CASSLSGGLYGYTF
TGTGCCAGCAGTTTATCAGGGGGCCTCTATGGCTACACCTTC
>TRBD2|18|TRBV29-1|TRBJ2-7|NA
CSAGQELGLAGDTYEQYF
TGCAGCGCCGGACAGGAGCTAGGTCTAGCGGGAGACACCTACGAGCAGTACTTC
>TRBD2|20|TRBV9|TRBJ2-3|NA
CASSQGGTSGSLTSTDTQYF
TGTGCCAGCAGCCAAGGGGGGACTAGCGGGTCCTTAACTAGCACAGATACGCAGTATTTT
>TRBD2|16|TRBV10-1|TRBJ2-7|NA
CASSEGTGGDEGEQYF
TGCGCCAGCAGTGAGGGGACGGGGGGGGATGAGGGCGAGCAGTACTTC
>TRBD2|14|TRBV19|TRBJ2-5|NA
CASSMNSGRETQYF
TGTGCCAGTAGTATGAACAGCGGGAGAGAGACCCAGTACTTC
>TRBD2|16|TRBV10-1|TRBJ2-1|NA
CASSDVAGGRYNEQFF
TGCGCCAGCAGTGATGTAGCGGGAGGACGGTACAATGAGCAGTTCTTC
>TRBD1|16|TRBV27|TRBJ1-1|NA
CASSPRQGEMNTEAFF
TGTGCCAGCAGTCCGCGACAGGGGGAGATGAACACTGAAGCTTTCTTT
>TRBD1|16|TRBV2|TRBJ1-4|NA
CASRDRVRATNEKLFF
TGTGCCAGCAGGGACAGGGTACGGGCCACTAATGAAAAACTGTTTTTT
>NA|15|TRBV18|TRBJ2-5|NA
CASSRGTQYQETQYF
TGTGCCAGCTCACGAGGGACTCAGTACCAAGAGACCCAGTACTTC
>TRBD1|17|TRBV7-8|TRBJ1-5|NA
CASSLVQGAASNQPQHF
TGTGCCAGCAGCTTAGTTCAGGGGGCGGCGAGCAATCAGCCCCAGCATTTT
>TRBD2|14|TRBV6-5|TRBJ2-1|NA
CASSYSGRGNEQFF
TGTGCCAGCAGTTACAGTGGGAGGGGCAATGAGCAGTTCTTC
>NA|14|TRBV7-9|TRBJ2-1|NA
CASSLSGLSYEQFF
TGTGCCAGCAGCTTGTCAGGCCTCAGCTATGAGCAGTTCTTC
>NA|17|TRBV5-6|TRBJ1-1|NA
CASRRLSLSTGNTEAFF
TGTGCCAGCCGGAGACTGTCGTTGTCAACAGGCAACACTGAAGCTTTCTTT
>TRBD1|15|TRBV28|TRBJ1-2|once
CASTPGDREYYGYTF
TGTGCCAGCACCCCGGGGGACAGGGAATACTATGGCTACACCTTC
>TRBD2|17|TRBV6-1|TRBJ2-1|NA
CASSEEPLAGSRNEQFF
TGTGCCAGCAGTGAAGAACCCCTAGCGGGGTCTCGGAATGAGCAGTTCTTC
>NA|14|TRBV4-3|TRBJ1-1|once
CASSQEEGNTEAFF
TGCGCCAGCAGCCAAGAGGAGGGGAACACTGAAGCTTTCTTT
>NA|15|TRBV5-1|TRBJ2-2|NA
CASSLSGVVPGELFF
TGCGCCAGCAGCTTGTCGGGGGTTGTCCCTGGGGAGCTGTTTTTT
>TRBD1|11|TRBV30|TRBJ1-1|NA
CAWAQGAEAFF
TGTGCCTGGGCCCAGGGGGCTGAAGCTTTCTTT
>TRBD1|18|TRBV4-3|TRBJ2-5|NA
CASSQDLVGGQVKETQYF
TGCGCCAGCAGCCAAGATCTGGTGGGGGGACAGGTTAAAGAGACCCAGTACTTC
>NA|16|TRBV5-6|TRBJ1-1|NA
CASSLPGERVSERAFF
TGTGCCAGCAGCTTACCGGGCGAGAGGGTGTCTGAAAGAGCTTTCTTT
>NA|14|TRBV28|TRBJ1-3|NA
CASSGDRRGNTIYF
TGTGCCAGCAGTGGAGACAGGAGGGGAAACACCATATATTTT
>NA|13|TRBV6-5|TRBJ1-1|NA
CASSYPGKGLAFF
TGTGCCAGCAGTTACCCGGGAAAGGGCTTGGCTTTCTTT
>NA|14|TRBV6-5|TRBJ1-3|once
CASSRGAVGNTIYF
TGTGCCAGCAGTCGGGGGGCTGTTGGAAACACCATATATTTT